This T cell receptor beta chain appears in the sequencing data of a study of beta chain features in type 1 diabetes. About this clone itself: The antigen is not known.

Sequencing targeted expressed TCRB transcripts, as all isolated RNA had been reverse transcribed. Reads for stem cell-like memory T cell samples averaged about 1.01 million. Sequencing was performed with immunoSEQ multiplex PCR; in TCRdb, only in-frame clones are kept and a portion is missing. The sample has more than 20,000 clones, about 49% seen once; the top ten hold 0.25% to 0.35%. Each donor gave one heparinised blood draw averaging roughly 120 mL. Cell sorting via CD45RO/CCR7/CD25/CD127/CD95/CD27 was performed to obtain CD4+ naive, central memory, regulatory and stem cell-like memory cells. Notes on the study in general: Cells that show high TCR expression could be over-represented by cDNA sequencing. Moderately but significantly shorter TCRB CDR3s were found in Type 1 diabetes patients in all four CD4+ subsets.

The sample taken for sequencing was stem cell memory CD4+ T cells from blood. This receptor was obtained from a man aged 25 to 45 with type 1 diabetes.

CDR3 DNA sequence: TGTGCCATCAGTACGAAACTAGAAACCGGGGAGCTGTTTTTT. Translation: CAISTKLETGELFF. The chain has TRBV10-3 and TRBJ2-2; tentatively, D is TRBD2 (5 bases). Trimming cost V 5 bases and J 5 bases, with 12 bases left between them. CDR1 ENHRY and CDR2 SYGVKD come from the germline V gene. This CDR3 region has 14 residues.